The 19 T cell receptor beta chains below come from one sample, sequenced in a study of blood T cells in healthy people across ages. Primers used in a second PCR of roughly 6 to 12 cycles were a sample-barcoded 5' primer and a J-beta primer mix. TCRdb re-analysed the 5' RACE reads in MiXCR, keeping a single row per CDR3 protein. This table has hundreds of thousands of distinct CDR3 sequences, 46% appearing once. Sequencing was done on a sample of blood. All receptors come from an older man in good health.

The J gene is TRBJ2-1, the V gene TRBV5-1, with TRBD2 as a possible D gene (5 bases). The tail of the sequence fits TRBJ2-7 better, so the J call may be wrong. From germline, CDR1 is SGHRS and CDR2 YFSETQ. The CDR3 runs 15 residues. In DNA form, the CDR3 reads TGCGCCAGCAGCTTTTTCAGTGGGAGCACTGATGAGCAGTACTTC. Translation gives CASSFFSGSTDEQYF.

The V gene is TRBV6-6, the J gene TRBJ1-1; 8 bases line up with TRBD1. The ends lost 3 bases at V and 3 bases at J; junction bases unmatched: 9. The CDR3 has 16 residues. Germline V lookup: CDR1 MNHNY, CDR2 SVGAGI (reference sequence). CDR3 DNA: TGTGCCAGCAGTTATGGACAGGGAGGGGGGGACACTGAAGCTTTCTTT. Its protein is CASSYGQGGGDTEAFF.

This chain joins TRBV6-2 or TRBV6-3 and TRBJ2-5; TRBD1 matches at 8 bases. This CDR3 is 15 amino acids long. V lost 2 bases, J lost 5 bases, and 7 bases stayed unmatched. CDR1 and CDR2 (germline): MNHEY, SVGEGT. CDR3 coding DNA: TGTGCCAGCAGTTACCGGACAGGGCCCTTGGAGACCCAGTACTTC. Amino acids: CASSYRTGPLETQYF.

This clonotype occurred a few times. This rearrangement joins TRBV6-5 to TRBJ2-7; D is unclear. CDR1 and CDR2 (germline): MNHEY, SVGAGI. The V end lost 6 bases, the J end lost 6 bases, and 12 bases lay between the germline ends. This CDR3 region has 12 residues. CDR3 residues: CASSQTRSEQYF. As DNA, the CDR3 is TGTGCCAGCAGCCAAACCAGAAGCGAGCAGTACTTC.

This clonotype came up a few times. The chain carries TRBV28 and TRBJ2-3, with 7 bases identical to TRBD1. The germline CDR1 and CDR2 sequences are MDHEN and SYDVKM. CDR3 size: 16 residues. The V and J ends lost 7 bases and 4 bases, in that order; junction bases with no gene match: 14. The CDR3 loop is CASIPLGTAGADTQYF. The DNA of the CDR3 is TGTGCCAGCATTCCCCTGGGGACAGCTGGCGCAGATACGCAGTATTTT. The full variable domain, in which reference TRBV28 and TRBJ2-3 provide the parts outside the CDR3, is DVKVTQSSRYLVKRTGEKVFLECVQDMDHENMFWYRQDPGLGLRLIYFSYDVKMKEKGDIPEGYSVSREKKERFSLILESASTNQTSMYLCASIPLGTAGADTQYFGPGTRLTVL.

The chain has TRBV4-3 and TRBJ2-5, with D possibly TRBD1 on 6 matching bases. The V end was cut by 1 base, the J end by 4 bases, with 10 bases between. CDR3 length: 14 residues. Germline CDR1 and CDR2: LGHNA and YSLEER. The CDR3 protein is CASSQGTGLETQYF. The CDR3 region has the DNA TGCGCCAGCAGCCAAGGAACAGGGTTAGAGACCCAGTACTTC.

CDR3 bases: TGCAGTGCTCGCCCCGGGACAGGGAACCAATATGGCTACACCTTC. This sequence encodes CSARPGTGNQYGYTF. The genes are TRBV20-1 and TRBJ1-2, with 9 positions matching TRBD1. V was clipped by 5 bases and J by 5 bases; unmatched bases: 12. The CDR3 loop spans 15 amino acids. Germline-derived CDR1 and CDR2 are DFQATT and SNEGSKA (reference sequence).

This clonotype occurred a few times. This rearrangement joins TRBV18 to TRBJ1-1; D uncertain. The germline V and J ends were trimmed by 4 bases and 1 base, with 10 bases remaining between them. The CDR3 totals 14 residues. Germline CDR1 and CDR2: KGHSH and LQKENI. CDR3: CASSRERENTEAFF. In DNA, the CDR3 is TGTGCCAGCTCACGAGAGCGGGAGAACACTGAAGCTTTCTTT. The full variable domain, with the rest looked up from reference TRBV18 and TRBJ1-1, is NAGVMQNPRHLVRRRGQEARLRCSPMKGHSHVYWYRQLPEEGLKFMVYLQKENIIDESGMPKERFSAEFPKEGPSILRIQQVVRGDSAAYFCASSRERENTEAFFGQGTRLTVV.

Only a few counts were recorded for this clonotype. The chain recombines TRBV5-1 with TRBJ2-6, with D perhaps matching TRBD1 or TRBD2 (5 bases each). Germline V gene data show CDR1 as SGHRS and CDR2 as YFSETQ. There are 18 residues in the CDR3. The V gene lost 0 bases and the J gene lost 3 bases, with 16 bases spanning the gap. CDR3: CASSLDGGSRVGANVLTF. The DNA of the CDR3 is TGCGCCAGCAGCTTGGATGGGGGTTCAAGGGTTGGGGCCAACGTCCTGACTTTC.

This chain connects TRBV29-1 to TRBJ2-1; unclear D gene. The CDR3 covers 10 residues. Germline CDR1 reads SQVTM; CDR2 reads ANQGSEA. Trimming took off 7 bases at V and 9 bases at J, with 10 bases between the two ends. The CDR3 loop reads CSASHFEQFF. The CDR3 DNA follows: TGCAGCGCCTCCCATTTTGAGCAGTTCTTC.

The CDR3 is CASSQGQLAGEPEQYF. In nucleotides, the CDR3 is TGCGCCAGCAGCCAAGGCCAGCTGGCGGGAGAACCCGAGCAGTACTTC. The chain is built from TRBV4-3 and TRBJ2-7; 7 bases fit TRBD2. The germline V gene encodes CDR1 LGHNA and CDR2 YSLEER. The CDR3 length is 16 residues. V dropped 1 base and J dropped 6; count of bases not matched to a gene: 12.

This clonotype was counted only a few times. This chain joins TRBV20-1 and TRBJ2-5, with 12 bases aligning to TRBD2. Judging by the DNA end, TRBJ2-7 fits better; the J call may be wrong. The CDR3 has 15 amino acids. CDR1 is DFQATT, CDR2 SNEGSKA, per germline (reference sequence). CDR3 region: CSARRLAGERDEQYF. The CDR3 nucleotides read TGCAGTGCTAGGCGACTAGCGGGAGAACGCGACGAGCAGTACTTC.

A few counts support this clonotype. The V and J genes are TRBV7-2 and TRBJ2-1, with D maybe TRBD1 (7 bases). CDR3 size: 14 residues. The V end was cut by 5 bases, the J end by 7 bases, with 15 bases between. CDR1 and CDR2 (germline): SGHTA, FQGNSA. CDR3 in amino acids: CASSQPRGRNEQFF. The CDR3 region has the DNA TGTGCCAGCAGCCAACCCAGGGGGAGGAATGAGCAGTTCTTC.

This clonotype was seen only a few times. The chain employs TRBV20-1 and TRBJ2-1; the match to TRBD2 covers 7 bases. The CDR3 is 13 amino acids. With 3 bases clipped from V and 3 bases from J, the junction kept 2 bases outside the gene matches. CDR1 is DFQATT, CDR2 SNEGSKA, per germline (reference sequence). Written as DNA, the CDR3 is TGCAGTGCTAGCGGGAGGAGCTACAATGAGCAGTTCTTC. Amino acid sequence: CSASGRSYNEQFF.

The gene calls are TRBV7-2 and TRBJ2-7; TRBD2 agrees at 13 bases. The V segment lost 5 bases and the J segment 6 bases; nucleotides outside the gene matches: 7. Germline V lookup: CDR1 SGHTA, CDR2 FQGNSA. This CDR3 spans 15 amino acids. The CDR3 DNA reads TGTGCCAGCAGCCATAGGACTAGCGGGAGTATCGAGCAGTACTTC. It codes for CASSHRTSGSIEQYF.

V gene TRBV6-5 combines with J gene TRBJ1-2; the D gene is possibly TRBD1 (6 bases). The V end lost 5 bases, the J end lost 2 bases, and 15 bases lay between the germline ends. From germline, CDR1 is MNHEY and CDR2 SVGAGI. The CDR3 runs 15 residues. CDR3 residues: CASSRGTLDNYGYTF. The CDR3 DNA follows: TGTGCCAGCAGTCGCGGGACACTTGACAACTATGGCTACACCTTC.

This clonotype was recorded a few times. The chain is built from TRBV9 and TRBJ1-4, with TRBD1 as a possible D gene (6 bases). The CDR3 totals 16 residues. Between the trimmed V and J ends, which lost 4 bases and 0 bases, there was a span of 13 bases. CDR1 SGDLS and CDR2 YYNGEE come from the germline V gene. For the CDR3, the DNA is TGTGCCAGCAGCCCACCGGGACAATCAACTAATGAAAAACTGTTTTTT. It is translated as CASSPPGQSTNEKLFF.

This chain joins TRBV24-1 and TRBJ2-1; TRBD2 agrees at 8 bases. V was pared by 5 bases and J by 2 bases, with 13 bases of the junction left unmatched. The CDR3 length is 18 residues. Germline V gene data show CDR1 as KGHDR and CDR2 as SFDVKD. Here the CDR3 DNA reads TGTGCCACCAGTGGAGGGGGTGGGGCGGGAGGAGCCTACAATGAGCAGTTCTTC. Its protein product is CATSGGGGAGGAYNEQFF.

This clonotype was recorded a few times. The chain couples TRBV7-2 to TRBJ2-5, with D unresolved. V lost 1 base, J lost 5 bases, and 11 bases lay in between. The CDR3 covers 14 residues. Germline CDR1 SGHTA, CDR2 FQGNSA. The CDR3 DNA sequence: TGTGCCAGCAGCTTAGGTAGCCGGGCGGAGACCCAGTACTTC. Translation: CASSLGSRAETQYF.